This TCR beta chain was sequenced for a study of T cells after yellow fever vaccination. The wider study: With SMART-Seq v4 Ultra Low Input, the fractions containing low cell numbers were prepared. Study-wide results and limits: A large majority of primary-vaccination clones showed up again after the booster (about 97% CD4, about 90% CD8).

TCRdb redid the calling of the 5' RACE reads with MiXCR, one entry per CDR3 protein. Among about 300,000 distinct CDR3 sequences listed, around 4.1% were seen once. This CDR3 contains 13 residues. Germline CDR1 is SEHNR and CDR2 is FQNEAQ (reference sequence). The V and J ends lost 6 bases and 11 bases, in that order; junction bases with no gene match: 11. Points on this clonotype: Its antigen is unidentified.

The sample consisted of PBMCs, taken 5 days after the yellow fever booster vaccination. The clonotype was recovered from a man aged 18 to 30 who received the YFV17D yellow fever vaccine. The V and J genes are TRBV7-9 and TRBJ1-1, with TRBD1 identical over 8 bases. Written as DNA, the CDR3 is TGTGCCAGCAGAGGCCGGGACAGGTCGTTGGCTTTCTTT. Translated, it gives CASRGRDRSLAFF.